A single sample gave rise to the 7 T cell receptor beta chains below, sequenced in a study of regulatory T cells in long-lasting Graves disease. CDR3 regions were amplified by Arm-PCR using iRepertoire HTBI primers to build TCR beta libraries. TCRdb fed the multiplex PCR reads into MiXCR, producing one record per CDR3 protein. The table records roughly 510,000 distinct CDR3 sequences, approximately 16% of them present only once. The time point denotes: newly diagnosed GD, antithyroid drugs for less than 3 months. Isolated PBMC RNA provided the starting material for the TCR library. This same sample was also taken into another study, of T cells in Graves' hyperthyroidism and ophthalmopathy.

The starting material was peripheral blood mononuclear cells (PBMCs), obtained at new diagnosis, from a patient treated with antithyroid drugs. These receptors came from a man younger than 35 with Graves disease.

This clonotype was seen a few times. The V call is TRBV6-5, the J call TRBJ1-2, with 8 positions matching TRBD1. Germline V gene lookup returns CDR1 MNHEY and CDR2 SVGAGI. This CDR3 spans 16 amino acids. Losses at the gene ends were 4 bases for V and 4 bases for J; bases not matched to a gene: 11. The CDR3 loop reads CASSFGGQGLGYGYTF. For the CDR3, the DNA is TGTGCCAGCAGTTTCGGAGGACAGGGCTTAGGCTATGGCTACACCTTC.

This clonotype was seen more than once but under ten times. CDR3 DNA: TGTGCCAGCAGTTATATCAGCGGGAGCATCGGGGAGCTGTTTTTT. This encodes CASSYISGSIGELFF. The V gene is TRBV6-2 or TRBV6-3, the J gene TRBJ2-2; TRBD2 agrees at 8 bases. Germline V gene sequence: CDR1 MNHEY, CDR2 SVGEGT. This CDR3 is 15 amino acids long. Trimming removed 3 bases from V and 7 bases from J; junction bases left unmatched: 7.

This clonotype came up a few times. V is TRBV5-5 and J is TRBJ1-2, with 7 bases aligning to TRBD1. CDR1 and CDR2 from the germline V gene are SGHKS and YYEKEE (reference sequence). V shed 4 bases and J 5 bases; nucleotides not matched to a gene: 8. The CDR3 covers 14 residues. The CDR3 loop reads CASSPTGRGYGYTF. The CDR3 nucleotides are TGTGCCAGCAGCCCGACAGGGAGAGGGTATGGCTACACCTTC.

This chain joins TRBV7-8 and TRBJ2-7, with unresolved D. Per germline, CDR1 SGHVS and CDR2 FQNEAQ. V was cut by 3 bases and J by 3 bases, with 12 bases left in between. The CDR3 covers 14 residues. CDR3 region: CASSFDPNSYEQYF. DNA of the CDR3: TGTGCCAGCAGCTTCGATCCTAACAGCTACGAGCAGTACTTC.

This clonotype was counted at least ten times. The chain links TRBV7-8 to TRBJ2-1, with TRBD1 identical over 8 bases. The germline V gene has CDR1 SGHVS and CDR2 FQNEAQ. After removal of 0 bases from V and 4 bases from J, the junction contained 5 bases not matched to a gene. The CDR3 consists of 16 residues. CDR3 region: CASSLARTGRYNEQFF. The CDR3 DNA reads as TGTGCCAGCAGCTTAGCGCGGACAGGGAGATACAATGAGCAGTTCTTC.

This clonotype was detected many times. The chain uses TRBV9 and TRBJ2-7; 9 bases are a match to TRBD1. V was pared by 4 bases and J by 6 bases, with 8 bases of the junction left unmatched. Germline V gives CDR1 SGDLS, CDR2 YYNGEE. This CDR3 comprises 14 residues. CDR3 in amino acids: CASSLRDRACEQYF. The DNA for the CDR3 is TGTGCCAGCAGCCTCAGGGACAGGGCTTGCGAGCAGTACTTC.

This chain uses TRBV15 with TRBJ2-1; D is unresolved. This CDR3 has 11 amino acids. V was clipped by 1 base and J by 8 bases, with 3 bases between them. Looked up from germline, CDR1 is LNHNV and CDR2 is YYDKDF (reference sequence). Here the CDR3 DNA reads TGTGCCACCAGCAGAGGGGATGAGCAGTTCTTC. Amino acids: CATSRGDEQFF.